This T cell receptor beta chain emerged from a study of shared clonotypes between healthy human individuals. Study-wide background: CD8 memory received one plate per donor, CD8 naive two, CD4 memory three and CD4 naive three.

The table came from immunoSEQ multiplex PCR; TCRdb's copy has only in-frame clones and leaves some out. The repertoire includes approximately 600,000 clones, 85% to 95% of them detected once, and around 0.11% sits in the top ten. This clone was detected only once. CD8 cells classed as naive were CD45RO-negative and positively selected for CCR7, excluding terminally differentiated effector memory CD45RA+ cells. None of the donors, who were healthy HIV-negative adults, had recently had acute infections or vaccinations. The sequenced sample consisted of naive CD8+ T cells sorted from blood. This receptor was obtained from a woman in her thirties in good health.

The CDR3 sequence: CASADTEAFF. In DNA, the CDR3 is TGTGCCAGCGCAGACACTGAAGCTTTCTTT. J is TRBJ1-1 and V is TRBV7-9; D not certain. This CDR3 is built from 10 residues. Germline-derived CDR1 and CDR2 are SEHNR and FQNEAQ (reference sequence). Trimming took off 8 bases at V and 3 bases at J, with 4 bases between the two ends.